This TCR beta chain was observed in a study of spatial heterogeneity in lung cancer. Turning to the study itself: There were, on average, more than eight raw-read appearances for each unique TCR and UMI combination.

The time point denotes: sample taken at primary tumor resection. Patients with untreated early-stage non-small cell lung cancer, numbering 55 to 80, were the donors. From tumor, nontumor lung or frozen PBMC, whole RNA was taken unsorted for sequencing. Broader study findings: Tumor mutation counts were tracked by expanded intratumoral alpha and beta TCR counts.

Each molecule of TCR cDNA was tagged with one unique molecular identifier. TCRdb analysed the 5' RACE reads with MiXCR anew, one entry per CDR3 protein. Seen here are 3,500 to 5,000 distinct CDR3 sequences, around 6.7% observed once, and the top ten hold more than 20%. By proportion, this clonotype is medium-sized. What it recognizes is unknown. Germline values: CDR1 GTSNPN, CDR2 SVGIG (reference sequence). The CDR3 runs to 15 residues. V lost 3 bases and J lost 4, with 16 bases in between. The source material was lung tumor tissue, sampled at surgery. The sequence came from a male donor with early-stage non-small cell lung cancer. The gene calls are TRBV30 and TRBJ2-1; the D gene is possibly TRBD2 (5 bases). The CDR3 region is CAWRGGLAQYNEQFF. CDR3 nucleotide sequence: TGTGCCTGGAGAGGCGGTCTAGCACAGTACAATGAGCAGTTCTTC. The full variable domain, its missing parts supplied by reference TRBV30 and TRBJ2-1, is SQTIHQWPATLVQPVGSPLSLECTVEGTSNPNLYWYRQAAGRGLQLLFYSVGIGQISSEVPQNLSASRPQDRQFILSSKKLLLSDSGFYLCAWRGGLAQYNEQFFGPGTRLTVL.